This entry describes one T cell receptor (beta chain). Germline and junction disagree at one end, which may indicate a read error. The CDR3 is 11 amino acids. Germline CDR1 is DFQATT and CDR2 is SNEGSKA (reference sequence). TCR beta VDJ and CDR3 profiling used genomic DNA as template. TCRdb processed the reads anew with MiXCR; each CDR3 protein has one entry. Of hundreds of thousands of distinct CDR3 sequences listed, 65% to 80% were seen once; the top ten hold 3.5% to 4.5%. These data come from a study of CD8+CD57+ T cells in acquired aplastic anemia. The source of this sequence is a human donor in good health, serving as a control. Input material: sorted CD4+, CD8+, or CD8+CD57+ T cells (not recorded which) from PBMCs. The chain uses TRBV20-1 and TRBJ2-3; D unresolved. In DNA form, the CDR3 reads TGCAGTGCTAGCCAAACAGAGACGCATAATTTT. Amino acids: CSASQTETHNF.